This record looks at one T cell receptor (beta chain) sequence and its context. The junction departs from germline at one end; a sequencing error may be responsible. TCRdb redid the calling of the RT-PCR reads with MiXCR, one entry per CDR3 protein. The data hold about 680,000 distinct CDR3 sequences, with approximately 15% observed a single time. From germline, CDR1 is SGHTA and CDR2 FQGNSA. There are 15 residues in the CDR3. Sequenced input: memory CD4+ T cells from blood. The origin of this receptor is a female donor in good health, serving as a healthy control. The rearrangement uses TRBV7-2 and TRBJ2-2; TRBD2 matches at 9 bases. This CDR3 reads CATPLAGLPTGELFF. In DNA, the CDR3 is TGTGCCACCCCTCTAGCGGGGCTACCCACCGGTGAGCTGTTTTTT.